These 28 T cell receptor beta chains were sequenced from one sample in a study of response to subunit inactivated influenza vaccine. A single record per CDR3 protein comes from TCRdb applying MiXCR to the RT-PCR reads. The sample lists about 520,000 distinct CDR3 sequences, 6.5% to 8% occurring once. This sample comprised PBMCs from blood, obtained roughly 24 months after vaccination. Receptor source: a man aged 50 to 69 who received an inactivated influenza vaccine.

This clonotype was seen at least ten times. The chain combines TRBV7-2 with TRBJ2-7, with 9 nucleotides matching TRBD2. The V gene's germline CDR1 is SGHTA and CDR2 FQGNSA. With V trimmed by 1 base and J by 4 bases, 5 bases remained unmatched. The CDR3 contains 15 residues. CDR3 loop: CASSLDGGRAYEQYF. For the CDR3, the DNA is TGTGCCAGCAGCTTAGATGGCGGGAGGGCTTACGAGCAGTACTTC.

This clonotype appeared many times. The rearrangement uses TRBV7-2 and TRBJ2-1, with 11 bases lining up with TRBD2. The CDR3 contains 15 residues. Germline-derived CDR1 and CDR2 are SGHTA and FQGNSA. Trimming took 2 bases from V and 8 from J; bases not matched to a gene: 5. CDR3 in amino acids: CASSLWLAGGHEQFF. The CDR3 DNA reads as TGTGCCAGCAGCTTATGGCTAGCGGGAGGTCATGAGCAGTTCTTC.

This rearrangement joins TRBV29-1 to TRBJ2-7; TRBD2 is a possible D gene (5 bases). The CDR3 has 11 residues. Per the germline V gene, CDR1 is SQVTM and CDR2 is ANQGSEA. V lost 5 bases, J lost 7 bases, and 12 bases lay in between. The chain's CDR3 is CSVWTGWEQYF. In nucleotides, the CDR3 is TGCAGCGTTTGGACGGGGTGGGAGCAGTACTTC.

This clonotype has a count of ten or more. V is TRBV7-2 and J is TRBJ2-1, with D unclear. CDR3 length: 15 amino acids. V lost 1 base to trimming and J lost 5 bases, with 12 bases between them. CDR1 is SGHTA, CDR2 FQGNSA, per germline. The CDR3 nucleotides read TGTGCCAGCAGCTTAGGCTGGCTGGAAAACAATGAGCAGTTCTTC. Translating gives CASSLGWLENNEQFF.

There are a few counts of this clonotype. The DNA of the CDR3 is TGTGCCAGCAGCCCCTGGAGCTCCTACAATGAGCAGTTCTTC. Translating gives CASSPWSSYNEQFF. The gene calls are TRBV14 and TRBJ2-1; D uncertain. V lost 4 bases, J lost 0 bases, and 7 bases lay in between. The CDR3 runs to 14 residues. Per the germline V gene, CDR1 is SGHDN and CDR2 is FVKESK.

This clonotype was seen a few times. This rearrangement joins TRBV4-2 to TRBJ2-2; D may be TRBD1 (5 bases). CDR1 and CDR2 (germline): LGHNA, YNFKEQ. V was clipped by 1 base and J by 5 bases, with 14 bases between them. There are 16 residues in the CDR3. Here the CDR3 reads CASSQGLQVPTGELFF. The CDR3 nucleotides read TGTGCCAGCAGCCAAGGGTTACAGGTCCCTACCGGGGAGCTGTTTTTT.

This clonotype appeared a few times. This rearrangement joins TRBV7-8 to TRBJ2-2; D is undetermined. The germline CDR1 and CDR2 sequences are SGHVS and FQNEAQ. The V end was cut by 3 bases, the J end by 5 bases, with 16 bases between. The CDR3 covers 16 residues. The DNA for the CDR3 is TGTGCCAGCAGCTTGATAATGTCGGCGCGAACCGGGGAGCTGTTTTTT. Translating gives CASSLIMSARTGELFF.

This clonotype was counted ten times or more. The rearrangement joins TRBV2 to TRBJ2-2, with TRBD1 identical over 8 bases. V dropped 7 bases and J dropped 6; count of bases not matched to a gene: 4. Germline values: CDR1 SNHLY, CDR2 FYNNEI. This CDR3 region has 13 residues. CDR3 coding DNA: TGTGCCAGCACGGCAGGGGGCCCCGGGGAGCTGTTTTTT. This gives the protein CASTAGGPGELFF. Based on the CDR3 plus reference TRBV2 and TRBJ2-2, the full variable domain is EPEVTQTPSHQVTQMGQEVILRCVPISNHLYFYWYRQILGQKVEFLVSFYNNEISEKSEIFDDQFSVERPDGSNFTLKIRSTKLEDSAMYFCASTAGGPGELFFGEGSRLTVL.

This sequence joins TRBV28 and TRBJ2-3; 15 bases fit TRBD2. CDR3 length: 17 amino acids. Germline V lookup: CDR1 MDHEN, CDR2 SYDVKM. Trimming took 2 bases from V and 6 from J; bases not matched to a gene: 6. As DNA, the CDR3 is TGTGCCAGCAGTTTAGGCGGACTAGCGGGAGGGGCGGATACGCAGTATTTT. Amino acid sequence: CASSLGGLAGGADTQYF.

This clonotype was seen only a few times. V and J are TRBV20-1 and TRBJ2-3; D gene ambiguous. Trimming stripped 3 bases from V and 6 bases from J, with 10 bases between. Germline V CDR1 and CDR2: DFQATT, SNEGSKA (reference sequence). The CDR3 totals 12 residues. The CDR3 loop reads CSARLHGDTQYF. DNA of the CDR3: TGCAGTGCTAGGTTGCACGGGGATACGCAGTATTTT.

The chain has TRBV10-3 and TRBJ2-1; 13 nucleotides align to TRBD2. Per the germline V gene, CDR1 is ENHRY and CDR2 is SYGVKD. The CDR3 is 14 amino acids. V lost 4 bases, J lost 13 bases, and 7 bases stayed unmatched. CDR3 sequence (DNA): TGTGCCATCAGTGCGCCGGGACTAGCGGGGTCCCAGTTCTTC. Its protein is CAISAPGLAGSQFF.

The V and J genes are TRBV28 and TRBJ2-2, with 10 positions matching TRBD1. CDR1 and CDR2 from the germline V gene are MDHEN and SYDVKM. CDR3 length: 16 amino acids. J was trimmed by 5 bases and V by 4 bases; bases with no gene match: 7. The CDR3 spells CASSSSTGGRTGELFF. The CDR3 DNA follows: TGTGCCAGCAGTTCCTCGACAGGGGGCCGAACCGGGGAGCTGTTTTTT.

This clonotype appeared a few times. The chain carries TRBV3-1 and TRBJ1-2; D is undetermined. The ends were cut back, 0 bases at V and 0 bases at J, with 17 bases in the middle. CDR3 size: 18 residues. Germline CDR1 LGHDT, CDR2 YNNKEL (reference sequence). The CDR3 DNA follows: TGTGCCAGCAGCCAAGATAGGCGGGCAGACATGGCTAACTATGGCTACACCTTC. Protein sequence: CASSQDRRADMANYGYTF.

This clonotype has just a few counts. Here the CDR3 reads CASSYSGMPGNIQYF. CDR3 coding DNA: TGTGCCAGCAGTTACTCCGGGATGCCTGGAAACATTCAGTACTTC. This chain connects TRBV6-5 to TRBJ2-4; possibly TRBD2 for D (5 bases). V was clipped by 0 bases and J by 6 bases, with 12 bases between them. Germline V gene sequence: CDR1 MNHEY, CDR2 SVGAGI. The CDR3 is made up of 15 amino acids.

This clonotype has more than one count but fewer than ten. The chain couples TRBV11-2 to TRBJ1-1; maybe TRBD1 (6 bases). Trimming took 0 bases from V and 1 from J, leaving 12 bases between them. CDR1 and CDR2 from the germline V gene are SGHAT and FQNNGV. The CDR3 is made up of 16 amino acids. The CDR3 here is CASSLDRNRANTEAFF. The CDR3 DNA follows: TGTGCCAGCAGCTTAGATCGAAACAGGGCGAACACTGAAGCTTTCTTT.

There are many counts of this clonotype. V usage is TRBV12-3 or TRBV12-4 and J usage is TRBJ1-1; weak D call: TRBD1 (5 bases). V was shortened by 6 bases and J by 0 bases, with 14 bases between the two germline ends. The CDR3 covers 15 residues. This CDR3 is CASSGTLSLNTEAFF. CDR3 nucleotides: TGTGCCAGCAGCGGGACCTTGAGCCTGAACACTGAAGCTTTCTTT.

This clonotype was counted between two and nine times. Its ends do not fully match the called genes, so a read error is possible. The chain carries TRBV7-2 and TRBJ2-7, with 7 nucleotides matching TRBD2. Germline V gives CDR1 SGHTA, CDR2 FQGNSA. This CDR3 spans 14 amino acids. The CDR3 reads CASSVAGISYEQYF. The CDR3 DNA reads as TGTGCCAGCAGCGTAGCGGGTATCTCCTACGAGCAGTACTTC.

The CDR3 region has the DNA TGTGCCAGCAGCTCCGACGGGGAGGATACGCAGTATTTT. Translating gives CASSSDGEDTQYF. This chain links TRBV5-6 with TRBJ2-3, with a tentative D call TRBD2 (5 bases). CDR1 SGHDT and CDR2 YYEEEE come from the germline V gene. The CDR3 has 13 amino acids. The V end lost 3 bases, the J end lost 6 bases, and 11 bases lay between the germline ends.

This sequence joins TRBV10-3 and TRBJ2-1, with TRBD2 identical over 9 bases. Germline CDR1 ENHRY, CDR2 SYGVKD. This CDR3 spans 14 amino acids. The junction had 6 bases not matched to a gene; V was cut back by 3 bases and J by 9 bases. CDR3 sequence reads: CAISDGLAGFEQFF. The CDR3 nucleotides read TGTGCCATCAGTGACGGCCTAGCGGGATTTGAGCAGTTCTTC.

This clonotype came up many times. The chain links TRBV10-3 to TRBJ2-7; 9 positions agree with TRBD1. The J segment lost 5 bases and the V segment lost 8 bases, leaving 13 bases of the junction unmatched. Germline CDR1 and CDR2: ENHRY and SYGVKD. There are 15 residues in the CDR3. The CDR3 DNA reads as TGTGCCATCGCCTCCCACGGGACAGGGAATAACGAGCAGTACTTC. Translated: CAIASHGTGNNEQYF.

This clonotype was seen a handful of times. V is TRBV14 and J is TRBJ2-2; D perhaps matches TRBD1 (5 bases). Germline-derived CDR1 and CDR2 are SGHDN and FVKESK. The V gene lost 4 bases and the J gene lost 5 bases, with 20 bases spanning the gap. The CDR3 totals 17 residues. CDR3 nucleotides: TGTGCCAGCAGCCCCCTTTCAGGGCGCCTGAGAACCGGGGAGCTGTTTTTT. This gives the protein CASSPLSGRLRTGELFF.

This clonotype was counted only a few times. This chain joins TRBV24-1 and TRBJ2-5, with D possibly TRBD2 on 5 matching bases. There are 13 residues in the CDR3. With 4 bases removed from V and 4 bases from J, the gap between germline ends came to 9 bases. CDR1 is KGHDR, CDR2 SFDVKD, per germline. The CDR3 loop reads CATSEAGPETQYF. In nucleotides, the CDR3 is TGTGCCACCAGTGAGGCGGGTCCAGAGACCCAGTACTTC.

At least ten counts were recorded for this clonotype. At one end, the junction sequence differs from germline, possibly due to a read error. The chain links TRBV20-1 to TRBJ2-1, with 9 nucleotides matching TRBD2. The CDR3 sequence is 14 residues long. Germline CDR1 reads DFQATT; CDR2 reads SNEGSKA (reference sequence). This chain's CDR3 is CSALVQRGAPRPVF. The DNA of the CDR3 is TGCAGTGCCCTCGTTCAGCGGGGGGCTCCCCGACCGGTCTTC.

The DNA of the CDR3 is TGTGCCAGCAGTTACTCGAACTCCCTCCGCAATCAGCCCCAGCATTTT. This gives the protein CASSYSNSLRNQPQHF. V is TRBV6-2 or TRBV6-3 and J is TRBJ1-5, with D unresolved. V shed 0 bases and J shed 2 bases, with 11 bases lying between them. The CDR3 is 16 amino acids. The germline V gene has CDR1 MNHEY and CDR2 SVGEGT.

This clonotype was seen a handful of times. The rearrangement links TRBV7-3 to TRBJ2-3; D gene ambiguous. V dropped 2 bases and J dropped 0 bases, with 15 bases sitting between them. The germline gives CDR1 SGHTA, CDR2 FQGTGA. The CDR3 is made up of 17 amino acids. This CDR3 is CASSLVVGPTSTDTQYF. CDR3 bases: TGTGCCAGCAGCTTAGTAGTCGGGCCCACTAGCACAGATACGCAGTATTTT.

A few counts support this clonotype. The chain carries TRBV3-1 and TRBJ2-7, with 10 bases lining up with TRBD1. The length of the CDR3 is 15 residues. Germline lookup yields CDR1 LGHDT and CDR2 YNNKEL (reference sequence). Trimming at V came to 1 base and at J to 2 bases, leaving 2 bases not matched to a gene. CDR3 in DNA: TGTGCCAGCAGCCAAGGAGGGACAGGGGCCTACGAGCAGTACTTC. Translation gives CASSQGGTGAYEQYF.

This clonotype was found a few times. The rearrangement links TRBV6-2 or TRBV6-3 to TRBJ2-6, with TRBD1 matching over 7 bases. The germline CDR1 and CDR2 sequences are MNHEY and SVGEGT. The CDR3 loop spans 17 amino acids. The V segment lost 7 bases and the J segment 2 bases; nucleotides outside the gene matches: 11. The CDR3 sequence: CASIIGPGGPGANVLTF. CDR3 nucleotide sequence: TGTGCCAGCATTATCGGGCCAGGGGGACCTGGGGCCAACGTCCTGACTTTC.

J is TRBJ1-3 and V is TRBV4-3; D might be TRBD1 (5 bases). Germline V lookup: CDR1 LGHNA, CDR2 YSLEER. V was trimmed by 0 bases and J by 5 bases, leaving 11 bases between them. The CDR3 extends over 15 amino acids. Here the CDR3 DNA reads TGCGCCAGCAGCCAAGAGATGGGGGTTAGAAACACCATATATTTT. This sequence encodes CASSQEMGVRNTIYF.